Presented here are 21 T cell receptor beta chains from one specimen sequenced in a study of tumor-infiltrating lymphocytes in primary liver carcinoma. The investigators made TCR beta cDNA from roughly 0.55 ug total RNA, using a constant-region primer. For TCR beta, libraries were produced by three nested multiplex PCR rounds using slightly modified ARM-PCR. A C-beta reverse primer and TRBV1-TRBV30 forward primers served in each of the first two PCR rounds, at roughly 10 cycles apiece. TCRdb analysed the multiplex PCR reads with MiXCR anew, one entry per CDR3 protein. The data hold more than 20,000 distinct CDR3 sequences, with around 79% observed a single time. For each extraction, RNA and DNA were obtained together from approximately 20-30 mg of unsorted bulk tissue. The source material was liver tumor tissue from sampling region 1. Subset noted: tumor region T1, superior pole. The source is a woman aged 30 to 39 with primary liver carcinoma and hepatitis B virus infection.

This clonotype was seen just once. Germline is not matched at one junction end, which may reflect a read error. The chain couples TRBV11-1 to TRBJ2-1; D is possibly TRBD1 (5 bases). The germline V gene has CDR1 SGHAT and CDR2 FQDESV (reference sequence). This CDR3 spans 15 amino acids. The CDR3: CASSRRQTSYNEQFF. Here the CDR3 DNA reads TGTGCTAGCAGCCGGAGACAGACCTCCTATAATGAGCAGTTCTTC.

This clonotype is deemed medium-sized (0.01 to 0.1%). The chain employs TRBV10-2 and TRBJ1-1, with 12 bases fitting TRBD1. CDR3 length: 15 amino acids. The trim removed 8 bases at V and 5 bases at J, leaving 9 bases unmatched. CDR1 is WSHSY, CDR2 SAAADI, per germline. CDR3 sequence reads: CASSWEGQGATEAFF. DNA for the CDR3: TGCGCCAGCTCTTGGGAGGGACAGGGGGCGACTGAAGCTTTCTTT.

A word on this clonotype: Its ends do not fully match the called genes, so a read error is possible. The chain combines TRBV6-1 with TRBJ2-2; a possible D gene is TRBD1 (6 bases). Per the germline V gene, CDR1 is MNHNS and CDR2 is SASEGT. The CDR3 runs to 19 residues. The DNA for the CDR3 is TGTGCCACCAGTGAAACCCTTCCTGGGGGCGCCGCGAACACCGGGGAACTGTTTTTT. Its translation is CATSETLPGGAANTGELFF.

This clonotype was recorded once. A read error may account for a junction end that differs from germline. The V and J genes are TRBV7-9 and TRBJ2-3; tentatively, D is TRBD2 (5 bases). Germline V lookup: CDR1 SEHNR, CDR2 FQNEAQ (reference sequence). The CDR3 extends over 16 amino acids. CDR3 bases: TGTGCCAGTAGCCCTGGCAGTGCCCCTAGCACAGATACGCATTATTTT. It codes for CASSPGSAPSTDTHYF.

As to this clonotype: Since no conserved phenylalanine or tryptophan closes the CDR3, a read error is the likely cause. This chain uses TRBV11-2 with TRBJ1-6; no firm D call. The germline V gene has CDR1 SGHAT and CDR2 FQNNGV. Trimming took 8 bases from V and 8 from J, leaving 16 bases between them. The CDR3 has 14 amino acids. The CDR3 coding sequence is TGTGCCAGCGGGAAAGAGACAAGGGATTCACCCCTCCACTTG. Amino acids: CASGKETRDSPLHL.

For this clonotype: A read error is likely, as this CDR3 ends without the conserved phenylalanine or tryptophan. The J gene is TRBJ2-3, the V gene TRBV24-1; possible D gene TRBD1, 5 bases. Germline-derived CDR1 and CDR2 are KGHDR and SFDVKD. The ends were cut back, 3 bases at V and 9 bases at J, with 15 bases in the middle. This CDR3 has 14 amino acids. This CDR3 is CATSDAIRAVTQYY. Written as DNA, the CDR3 is TGTGCCACCAGTGATGCTATCAGGGCGGTGACGCAGTATTAT.

A note on this clonotype: Compared with germline, one end of the junction differs, possibly owing to a read error. This chain connects TRBV6-1 to TRBJ2-2, with D unclear. Germline values: CDR1 MNHNS, CDR2 SASEGT. This CDR3 comprises 19 residues. In nucleotides, the CDR3 is TGTGCCAGCAGTGAAACCCTTCCCATGGGCGCCGCGAACACCAGGGAGCTGTTTTTT. Translated, it gives CASSETLPMGAANTRELFF.

Comment on this clonotype: This may arise from a read error, as a much more abundant clone is one base away. The CDR3 ends on some other residue instead of the conserved phenylalanine or tryptophan, so this is likely a read error. The V call is TRBV28, the J call TRBJ2-1; 12 bases are a match to TRBD2. Germline CDR1 is MDHEN and CDR2 is SYDVKM. CDR3 length: 16 amino acids. CDR3 in amino acids: CASCFQLAGGGYEQFL. The CDR3, as DNA: TGTGCCAGCTGTTTCCAGCTAGCGGGAGGGGGTTATGAGCAGTTCCTC.

A single count supports this clonotype. A junction boundary mismatches the germline segment, possibly from a read error. The V call is TRBV4-3, the J call TRBJ2-7; 8 positions match TRBD1. The V gene's germline CDR1 is LGHNA and CDR2 YSLEER. The CDR3 extends over 15 amino acids. The CDR3 spells CASSQDGWTGREQYF. In DNA form, the CDR3 reads TGTGCCAGCAGCCAAGATGGATGGACAGGGCGGGAACAGTACTTC.

Note on this clonotype: The CDR3 end shows no conserved phenylalanine or tryptophan, and so a read error is likely. The CDR3 coding sequence is TGTGTCAGCAGCGACAGCCGCTATAGCAATCAGCCCCAGCATTAT. Its translation is CVSSDSRYSNQPQHY. V gene TRBV7-8 combines with J gene TRBJ1-5; D is possibly TRBD1 (5 bases). The CDR3 sequence is 15 residues long. Germline CDR1 is SGHVS and CDR2 is FQNEAQ.

V is TRBV28 and J is TRBJ2-7; D gene ambiguous. The CDR3 length is 13 residues. Trimming shortened V by 9 bases and J by 5 bases, and 17 bases separated the two germline ends. CDR1 and CDR2 (germline): MDHEN, SYDVKM. The CDR3 spells CASRRWGGHEQYF. In DNA form, the CDR3 reads TGTGCCAGTAGGAGATGGGGTGGCCACGAGCAGTACTTC.

Relative to its sample, this clonotype is large. The V gene is TRBV4-3, the J gene TRBJ2-1; D is undetermined. The CDR3 extends over 14 amino acids. Looked up from germline, CDR1 is LGHNA and CDR2 is YSLEER. Trimming left V 3 bases short and J 6 bases short, with 12 bases between. CDR3: CASSHTELVNEQFF. CDR3 nucleotide sequence: TGCGCCAGCAGCCACACAGAGTTGGTCAATGAGCAGTTCTTC.

On this clonotype itself: The CDR3 end shows no conserved phenylalanine or tryptophan, and so a read error is likely. The CDR3 reads CASSLAYLPEQYL. In nucleotides, the CDR3 is TGTGCCAGCAGCTTAGCATACCTCCCCGAGCAGTACCTC. J is TRBJ2-7 and V is TRBV11-1; D not certain. Between the trimmed V and J ends, which lost 0 bases and 6 bases, there was a span of 9 bases. Germline CDR1 SGHAT, CDR2 FQDESV (reference sequence). This CDR3 is 13 amino acids long.

The chain recombines TRBV5-4 with TRBJ2-3; possibly TRBD2 for D (5 bases). V gave up 8 bases and J gave up 2 bases, with 24 bases separating them. Germline values: CDR1 SGHNT, CDR2 YYREEE (reference sequence). The CDR3 is 17 amino acids. CDR3 DNA sequence: TGTGCCAGTAGCGTAGACGGATACCCTTCACCCACAGATACGCAGTATTTT. It translates to CASSVDGYPSPTDTQYF.

Note on this clonotype: Its ends do not fully match the called genes, so a read error is possible. The V and J genes are TRBV11-2 and TRBJ1-6; weak D call: TRBD1 (6 bases). The CDR3 runs 14 residues. Germline CDR1 SGHAT, CDR2 FQNNGV. This CDR3 reads CASGKGSGDSLLQF. The DNA of the CDR3 is TGTGCCAGCGGGAAAGGGTCAGGGGATTCACTCCTCCAGTTT.

This chain uses TRBV24-1 with TRBJ2-3; 7 nucleotides match TRBD1. J gave up 9 bases and V 7 bases, and 12 bases lay outside the gene matches. Looked up from germline, CDR1 is KGHDR and CDR2 is SFDVKD. The CDR3 extends over 14 amino acids. CDR3 protein: CATSGAIGTVTQYF. CDR3 DNA: TGTGCCACCAGCGGTGCTATCGGGACAGTGACGCAGTATTTT.

As regards this clonotype: It may be a read error: a sequence one base away is much more abundant. V usage is TRBV11-3 and J usage is TRBJ2-1, with 14 bases that match TRBD2. This CDR3 comprises 14 residues. Germline V CDR1 and CDR2: SGHNT, YENEEA. The CDR3 sequence is CVSRLAGGGYEQFF. The DNA of the CDR3 is TGTGTCAGCCGACTAGCGGGGGGGGGGTATGAGCAGTTCTTC.

In regard to this clonotype: The conserved closing phenylalanine or tryptophan is absent in this CDR3, likely reflecting a read error. It is unclear where the CDR3 begins or ends on the DNA, so no DNA is shown, and the CDR3 is as TCRdb lists it. The chain is built from TRBV5-1 and TRBJ2-7; the table assigns TRBD2, which was not confirmed against the DNA. The CDR3 extends over 15 residues, inclusive of both ends. Looked up from germline, CDR1 is SGHRS and CDR2 is YFSETQ. The CDR3 sequence: CASSLTGLAVYEHYL.

With regard to this clonotype: The junction shows a germline mismatch at one end, possibly a read error. This chain uses TRBV11-1 with TRBJ2-3, with D unresolved. Germline CDR1 reads SGHAT; CDR2 reads FQDESV (reference sequence). CDR3 length: 14 residues. CDR3: CANSLGQSTDTQYF. As DNA, the CDR3 is TGTGCCAACAGCTTAGGGCAGAGCACAGATACGCAGTATTTT. Full variable domain (rest looked up from reference TRBV11-1 and TRBJ2-3): EAEVAQSPRYKITEKSQAVAFWCDPISGHATLYWYRQILGQGPELLVQFQDESVVDDSQLPKDRFSAERLKGVDSTLKIQPAELGDSAMYLCANSLGQSTDTQYFGPGTRLTVL.

Concerning this clonotype: The junction differs from germline at one of its ends, possibly a read error. The V and J genes are TRBV7-9 and TRBJ2-7; TRBD2 matches at 7 bases. The CDR3 is 14 amino acids. Germline lookup yields CDR1 SEHNR and CDR2 FQNEAQ (reference sequence). The CDR3 loop reads CAKSSGGLSYGQYF. The CDR3 DNA is TGTGCCAAGAGCTCGGGAGGCCTCTCCTACGGGCAGTACTTC.

About this clonotype: At one of its ends the junction is not consistent with the germline gene, which may arise from a read error. The chain joins TRBV5-6 to TRBJ1-6; D not resolved. Germline CDR1 SGHDT, CDR2 YYEEEE. The CDR3 is made up of 14 amino acids. The CDR3 protein is CASRLVALGTSLHF. CDR3 in DNA: TGTGCCAGCAGATTGGTAGCACTGGGAACATCCCTCCACTTT.